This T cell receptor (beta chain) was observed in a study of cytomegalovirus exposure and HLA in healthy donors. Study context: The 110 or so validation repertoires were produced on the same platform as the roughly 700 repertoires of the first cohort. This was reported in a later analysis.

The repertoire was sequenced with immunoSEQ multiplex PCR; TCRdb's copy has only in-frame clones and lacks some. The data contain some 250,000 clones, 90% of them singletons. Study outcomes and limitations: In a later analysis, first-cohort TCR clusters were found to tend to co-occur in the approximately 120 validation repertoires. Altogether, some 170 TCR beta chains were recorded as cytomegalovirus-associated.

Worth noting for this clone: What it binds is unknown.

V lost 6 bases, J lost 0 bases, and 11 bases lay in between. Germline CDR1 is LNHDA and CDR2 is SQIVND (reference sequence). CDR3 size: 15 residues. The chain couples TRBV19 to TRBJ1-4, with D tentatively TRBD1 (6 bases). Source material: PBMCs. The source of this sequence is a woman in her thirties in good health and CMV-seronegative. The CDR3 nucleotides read TGTGCCAGTAGGACGGACAGTTCAACTAATGAAAAACTGTTTTTT. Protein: CASRTDSSTNEKLFF.